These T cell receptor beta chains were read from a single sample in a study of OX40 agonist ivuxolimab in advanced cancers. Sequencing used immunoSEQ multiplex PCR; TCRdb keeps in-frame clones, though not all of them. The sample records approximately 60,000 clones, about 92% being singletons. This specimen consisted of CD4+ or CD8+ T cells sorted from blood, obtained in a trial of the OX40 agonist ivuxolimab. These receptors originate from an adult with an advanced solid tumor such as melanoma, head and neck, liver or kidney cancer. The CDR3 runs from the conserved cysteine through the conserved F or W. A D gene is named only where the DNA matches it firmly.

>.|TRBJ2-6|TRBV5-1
TGCGCCAGCAGCTTGTCCGGGGCCAACGTCCTGACTTTC
CASSLSGANVLTF
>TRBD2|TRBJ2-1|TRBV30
TGTGCCTGGAGTCCAAACCGGGAGGGTGAGCAGTTCTTC
CAWSPNREGEQFF
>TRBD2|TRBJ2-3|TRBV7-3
TGTGCCAGCAGCTTAAATTCGGGAGGAGAAGATACGCAGTATTTT
CASSLNSGGEDTQYF
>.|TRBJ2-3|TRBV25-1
TGTGCCAGCAGTGAATTTTCGCGTGGCACAGATACGCAGTATTTT
CASSEFSRGTDTQYF
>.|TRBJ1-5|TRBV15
TGTGCCACCAGCAGAGATAGAGAAGGAATTCGGCCCCAGCATTTT
CATSRDREGIRPQHF
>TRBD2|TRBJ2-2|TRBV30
TGTGCCCGGAGCGGGAGCCACAACACCGGGGAGCTGTTTTTT
CARSGSHNTGELFF
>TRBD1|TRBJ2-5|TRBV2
TGTGCCACCTCGGGACAGTCAGTGGAGACCCAGTACTTC
CATSGQSVETQYF
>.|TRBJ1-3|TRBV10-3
TGTGCCATCAGGGTGCCCTCTGGAAACACCATATATTTT
CAIRVPSGNTIYF
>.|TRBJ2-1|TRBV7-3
TGTGCCAGCAGCCCTACGAACAGGGACTACAATGAGCAGTTCTTC
CASSPTNRDYNEQFF
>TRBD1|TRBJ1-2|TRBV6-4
TGTGCCAGCAGTGACTCTAGGGGGCCGGGGGAAGGCTACACCTTC
CASSDSRGPGEGYTF
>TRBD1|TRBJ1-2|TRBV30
TGTGCCTGGAGGGGAACCGGGACAGGTCGGGGCTACACCTTC
CAWRGTGTGRGYTF